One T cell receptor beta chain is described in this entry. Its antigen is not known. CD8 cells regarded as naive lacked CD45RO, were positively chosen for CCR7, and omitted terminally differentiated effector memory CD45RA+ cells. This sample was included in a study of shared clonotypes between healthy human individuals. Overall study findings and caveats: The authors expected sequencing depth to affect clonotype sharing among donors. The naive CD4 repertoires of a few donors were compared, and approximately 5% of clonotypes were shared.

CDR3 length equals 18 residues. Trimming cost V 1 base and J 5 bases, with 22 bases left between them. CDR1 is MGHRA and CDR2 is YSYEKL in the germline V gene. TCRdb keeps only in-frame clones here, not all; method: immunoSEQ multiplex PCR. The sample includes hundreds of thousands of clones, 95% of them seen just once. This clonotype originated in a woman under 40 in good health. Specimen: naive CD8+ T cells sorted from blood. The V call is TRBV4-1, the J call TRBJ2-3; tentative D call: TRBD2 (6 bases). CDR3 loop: CASSQVGASLEGQDTQYF. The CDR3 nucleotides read TGCGCCAGCAGCCAAGTCGGGGCTAGCTTGGAGGGCCAAGATACGCAGTATTTT.